Listed here are 25 T cell receptor beta chains from one sample, sequenced in a study of T cells in Graves' hyperthyroidism and ophthalmopathy. Amplified regions were TCR beta CDR3 sequences from RNA transcripts. In the first-round RT-PCR of the TCR CDR3, the HTBI primer set was used. MiXCR was run by TCRdb on the multiplex PCR reads, yielding one entry per CDR3 protein. This sample yields about 720,000 distinct CDR3 sequences, of which approximately 18% are seen a single time; over 15% belongs to the top ten. The sample consisted of blood. Receptors were obtained from a woman aged 50 to 60 with Graves' hyperthyroidism that later progressed to Graves' ophthalmopathy.

With regard to this clonotype: It may be a read error: a sequence one base away is much more abundant. The CDR3 coding sequence is TGCAGAGCTAGAGTGGAGGACTACTACGAGCAGTACTTC. It translates to CRARVEDYYEQYF. The genes are TRBV20-1 and TRBJ2-7, with D perhaps TRBD2 (6 bases). CDR3 length: 13 residues. From germline, CDR1 is DFQATT and CDR2 SNEGSKA (reference sequence).

The rearrangement uses TRBV30 and TRBJ1-1; D is unclear. The CDR3 is 16 amino acids. Trimming shortened V by 3 bases and J by 5 bases, and 22 bases separated the two germline ends. Germline loops: CDR1 GTSNPN, CDR2 SVGIG (reference sequence). CDR3 amino acids: CAWRPDPTARRTEAFF. The DNA of the CDR3 is TGTGCCTGGAGACCTGACCCCACAGCGAGGAGGACTGAAGCTTTCTTT.

This clonotype has only a few counts. CDR3: CASSQVKDRASGYTF. The CDR3 region has the DNA TGTGCCAGCAGCCAAGTAAAGGACAGGGCTTCTGGCTACACCTTC. The chain is built from TRBV14 and TRBJ1-2; 8 positions agree with TRBD1. The CDR3 contains 15 residues. J was trimmed by 7 bases and V by 1 base; bases with no gene match: 8. Germline assignment: CDR1 SGHDN and CDR2 FVKESK. The whole variable domain, remainder taken from reference TRBV14 and TRBJ1-2, is EAGVTQFPSHSVIEKGQTVTLRCDPISGHDNLYWYRRVMGKEIKFLLHFVKESKQDESGMPNNRFLAERTGGTYSTLKVQPAELEDSGVYFCASSQVKDRASGYTFGSGTRLTVV.

This sequence joins TRBV6-1 and TRBJ1-4; the match to TRBD1 covers 7 bases. Germline V CDR1 and CDR2: MNHNS, SASEGT. With V trimmed by 2 bases and J by 11 bases, 17 bases remained unmatched. This CDR3 region has 17 residues. The CDR3 sequence is CASSELAGQSNGRKLFF. The CDR3 bases are TGTGCCAGCAGTGAATTAGCGGGACAGAGCAACGGTAGGAAACTGTTTTTT.

This clonotype was recorded a few times. At one of its ends the junction is not consistent with the germline gene, which may arise from a read error. This rearrangement joins TRBV5-1 to TRBJ1-2; TRBD1 aligns across 8 bases. Looked up from germline, CDR1 is SGHRS and CDR2 is YFSETQ. The CDR3 spans 13 residues. As DNA, the CDR3 is TGCGCCAGCGATAGGACAGGGCCCTATGACTACACCTTC. It codes for CASDRTGPYDYTF.

The CDR3 protein is CAISAVLPDSPLHF. DNA of the CDR3: TGTGCCATCAGTGCGGTCTTGCCGGATTCACCCCTCCACTTT. This rearrangement joins TRBV10-3 to TRBJ1-6; D unresolved. Trimming took off 4 bases at V and 8 bases at J, with 12 bases between the two ends. Per germline, CDR1 ENHRY and CDR2 SYGVKD. The CDR3 covers 14 residues.

The chain couples TRBV20-1 to TRBJ2-3; 10 bases are shared with TRBD2. With 3 bases clipped from V and 2 bases from J, the junction kept 8 bases outside the gene matches. The CDR3 consists of 16 residues. Germline V gene lookup returns CDR1 DFQATT and CDR2 SNEGSKA (reference sequence). CDR3 sequence (DNA): TGCAGTGCTAGTCCCAGCGGGGGGGGACCCACAGATACGCAGTATTTT. Translating gives CSASPSGGGPTDTQYF.

This clonotype was counted a few times. This chain uses TRBV19 with TRBJ2-1; perhaps TRBD2 as D (6 bases). The V gene lost 0 bases and the J gene lost 0 bases, with 9 bases spanning the gap. Germline CDR1 and CDR2: LNHDA and SQIVND (reference sequence). CDR3 size: 16 residues. CDR3 DNA sequence: TGTGCCAGTAGTATAGACGCGGGAAGCTCCTACAATGAGCAGTTCTTC. It translates to CASSIDAGSSYNEQFF.

This clonotype was counted many times. The chain uses TRBV20-1 and TRBJ2-3; D could derive from TRBD1 or TRBD2 (5 bases each). Germline loops: CDR1 DFQATT, CDR2 SNEGSKA (reference sequence). This CDR3 region has 16 residues. Deletions cut 1 base from V and 7 bases from J, with 21 bases between. CDR3 in DNA: TGCAGTGCTAGAGGGGGACGGGATATACAACGTAATACGCAGTATTTT. Residues: CSARGGRDIQRNTQYF.

This clonotype was observed at least ten times. J is TRBJ2-5 and V is TRBV3-1; D is possibly TRBD1 (6 bases). Trimming cost V 0 bases and J 0 bases, with 11 bases left between them. The CDR3 loop spans 16 amino acids. Germline V CDR1 and CDR2: LGHDT, YNNKEL (reference sequence). The CDR3: CASSQEQGEYQETQYF. For the CDR3, the DNA is TGTGCCAGCAGCCAAGAACAGGGCGAATACCAAGAGACCCAGTACTTC.

This clonotype was detected many times. The chain links TRBV11-3 to TRBJ2-5, with 12 bases matching TRBD2. CDR1 is SGHNT and CDR2 is YENEEA in the germline V gene. Losses at the gene ends were 5 bases for V and 5 bases for J; bases not matched to a gene: 6. CDR3 size: 15 residues. DNA for the CDR3: TGTGCCAGCAGCCCGCAAGGACTAGCGGGGGAGACCCAGTACTTC. Its translation is CASSPQGLAGETQYF.

This clonotype was seen a few times. The chain joins TRBV20-1 to TRBJ1-5; no clear D. CDR1 is DFQATT and CDR2 is SNEGSKA in the germline V gene (reference sequence). This CDR3 has 15 residues. The V end lost 2 bases, the J end lost 0 bases, and 11 bases lay between the germline ends. Here the CDR3 reads CSARLVLDSNQPQHF. The CDR3, as DNA: TGCAGTGCTAGACTCGTGTTGGATAGCAATCAGCCCCAGCATTTT.

On this clonotype: At one end, the junction sequence differs from germline, possibly due to a read error. V is TRBV6-1 and J is TRBJ1-1; D remains unclear. The CDR3 is 16 residues long. Germline V gene lookup returns CDR1 MNHNS and CDR2 SASEGT. CDR3 sequence: CASSQLRTGLNTGAFF. The CDR3 nucleotides are TGTGCCAGCAGCCAGCTAAGGACGGGCCTGAACACTGGAGCTTTCTTT.

Ten or more counts support this clonotype. The chain has TRBV11-2 and TRBJ1-2; D is perhaps TRBD1 (6 bases). V dropped 5 bases and J dropped 1 base, with 20 bases sitting between them. The CDR3 covers 17 residues. Germline V CDR1 and CDR2: SGHAT, FQNNGV. The CDR3 bases are TGTGCCAGCAGCATGCCGGACAGCTATTCCCTTAACTATGGCTACACCTTC. Translated: CASSMPDSYSLNYGYTF.

This clonotype appeared a few times. The chain's CDR3 is CSARDIGAGLYEQYF. In DNA, the CDR3 is TGCAGTGCTAGAGATATCGGGGCGGGACTTTACGAGCAGTACTTC. The chain has TRBV20-1 and TRBJ2-7, with TRBD2 as a possible D gene (6 bases). V dropped 0 bases and J dropped 4 bases, with 16 bases sitting between them. Per the germline V gene, CDR1 is DFQATT and CDR2 is SNEGSKA (reference sequence). The CDR3 covers 15 residues.

The chain is built from TRBV19 and TRBJ2-6; D uncertain. Germline V gene data show CDR1 as LNHDA and CDR2 as SQIVND (reference sequence). Trimming pared 2 bases from V and 0 bases from J, leaving 14 bases between. The length of the CDR3 is 18 residues. The CDR3 nucleotides are TGTGCCAGTAGTATACTCCCGGTCTCGAGCTCTGGGGCCAACGTCCTGACTTTC. Translated: CASSILPVSSSGANVLTF.

The chain joins TRBV20-1 to TRBJ1-2; the D is unclear. Looked up from germline, CDR1 is DFQATT and CDR2 is SNEGSKA (reference sequence). V lost 3 bases and J 0 bases, leaving 11 bases between the germline ends. This CDR3 is 14 amino acids long. The CDR3 is CSARRRKTNYGYTF. The DNA of the CDR3 is TGCAGTGCTAGGCGGAGGAAAACTAACTATGGCTACACCTTC.

V is TRBV10-3 and J is TRBJ2-6; tentatively, D is TRBD1 (5 bases). Germline-derived CDR1 and CDR2 are ENHRY and SYGVKD. The CDR3 covers 16 residues. Trimming took 0 bases from V and 2 from J, leaving 8 bases between them. CDR3 in DNA: TGTGCCATCAGTGAGTCGATAGGGGCTGGGGCCAACGTCCTGACTTTC. This encodes CAISESIGAGANVLTF.

This clonotype was observed at least ten times. The chain couples TRBV12-3 or TRBV12-4 to TRBJ2-7; D may be TRBD2 (5 bases). Trimming left V 6 bases short and J 3 bases short, with 12 bases between. This CDR3 region has 13 residues. CDR3 loop: CASRNKGVYEQYF. The CDR3 bases are TGTGCCAGCAGAAATAAGGGAGTCTACGAGCAGTACTTC.

The V call is TRBV7-2, the J call TRBJ2-1, with 9 bases that match TRBD1. Germline lookup yields CDR1 SGHTA and CDR2 FQGNSA. The CDR3 extends over 17 amino acids. Trimming at V came to 1 base and at J to 7 bases, leaving 11 bases not matched to a gene. The CDR3 coding sequence is TGTGCCAGCAGCTTAGTAGGTGTTGGACAGGGGCAGAATGAGCAGTTCTTC. Translation: CASSLVGVGQGQNEQFF.

Many counts were recorded for this clonotype. The chain is built from TRBV15 and TRBJ1-1, with 8 bases that match TRBD1. With V trimmed by 1 base and J by 5 bases, 6 bases remained unmatched. The CDR3 length is 15 residues. The germline gives CDR1 LNHNV, CDR2 YYDKDF (reference sequence). The CDR3, as DNA: TGTGCCACCAGCAGAGGCAGGGGGCTGGTAACTGAAGCTTTCTTT. It encodes CATSRGRGLVTEAFF. Based on the CDR3 plus reference TRBV15 and TRBJ1-1, the full variable domain is DAMVIQNPRYQVTQFGKPVTLSCSQTLNHNVMYWYQQKSSQAPKLLFHYYDKDFNNEADTPDNFQSRRPNTSFCFLDIRSPGLGDTAMYLCATSRGRGLVTEAFFGQGTRLTVV.

As regards this clonotype: A much larger clone lies one base from this, so it may be a read error. The V and J genes are TRBV12-5 and TRBJ2-5; D assignment may be TRBD1 or TRBD2 (5 bases each). Germline assignment: CDR1 LGHNT and CDR2 FRNRAP. The germline V and J ends were trimmed by 6 bases and 5 bases, with 13 bases remaining between them. The CDR3 totals 13 residues. For the CDR3, the DNA is TGTGCTAGTGGCCTCCGGGGCTTGGAGACCCAGTACTTC. Protein product: CASGLRGLETQYF.

V and J are TRBV3-1 and TRBJ2-2; D may be TRBD1 or TRBD2 (6 bases each). The CDR3 covers 17 residues. Trimming cost V 1 base and J 11 bases, with 23 bases left between them. The V gene's germline CDR1 is LGHDT and CDR2 YNNKEL (reference sequence). CDR3 in amino acids: CASSQGRGGPVKVELFF. For the CDR3, the DNA is TGTGCCAGCAGCCAAGGACGAGGGGGGCCGGTTAAGGTAGAGCTGTTTTTT. Combining the CDR3 with reference TRBV3-1 and TRBJ2-2 gives the whole variable domain DTAVSQTPKYLVTQMGNDKSIKCEQNLGHDTMYWYKQDSKKFLKIMFSYNNKELIINETVPNRFSPKSPDKAHLNLHINSLELGDSAVYFCASSQGRGGPVKVELFFGEGSRLTVL.

The rearrangement uses TRBV6-9 and TRBJ1-5, with a weak D call TRBD1 (6 bases). CDR3 length: 15 residues. The germline V gene has CDR1 MNHGY and CDR2 SVAAGI. With 4 bases removed from V and 7 bases from J, the gap between germline ends came to 17 bases. The CDR3 coding sequence is TGTGCCAGCAGTTCCCCCGGGGGGGGCTACCAGCCCCAGCATTTT. This codes for CASSSPGGGYQPQHF.

The chain has TRBV4-1 and TRBJ1-3; D gene uncertain. V was trimmed by 2 bases and J by 0 bases, leaving 23 bases between them. The CDR3 has 20 residues. Germline V gene data show CDR1 as MGHRA and CDR2 as YSYEKL. CDR3 DNA sequence: TGCGCCAGCAGCCAACGCCCCCCCGGCCCGGTCACAAGCTCTGGAAACACCATATATTTT. It yields the protein CASSQRPPGPVTSSGNTIYF.